This TCR beta chain comes out of a study of technical replicates of blood from a handful of donors. This CDR3 region has 17 residues. Germline values: CDR1 MGHDK, CDR2 SYGVNS. V shed 4 bases and J 6 bases; nucleotides not matched to a gene: 14. Produced via immunoSEQ multiplex PCR; TCRdb's table is partial and in-frame only. The data hold under 90,000 clones, with roughly 94% observed a single time. Sample: T cells isolated from PBMCs. J is TRBJ1-2 and V is TRBV25-1; 10 bases match TRBD1. The sequence derives from a human donor in good health. The CDR3 nucleotides are TGTGCCAGCAGTGGATCCGGGACAGGGGCCTTAGGGGATGGCTACACCTTC. It encodes CASSGSGTGALGDGYTF.